This T cell receptor (beta chain) was retrieved from a study of T cell responses to AZD1222 COVID-19 vaccine. TCRdb's copy holds only in-frame clones and misses some; the assay was immunoSEQ multiplex PCR. The repertoire consists of around 120,000 clones, with just over 90% occurring once and the leading ten covering 5%. Trimming took off 0 bases at V and 4 bases at J, with 10 bases between the two ends. CDR1 and CDR2 from the germline V gene are SEHNR and FQNEAQ (reference sequence). This CDR3 has 15 residues. This clonotype originated in an adult who received the AZD1222 COVID-19 vaccine. This sequence joins TRBV7-9 and TRBJ2-1; D is possibly TRBD2 (6 bases). The specimen comprised peripheral blood, sampled 28 days after the second AZD1222 dose. The CDR3 DNA reads as TGTGCCAGCAGCTTAGCGGGGGGTGCGTACAATGAGCAGTTCTTC. Its protein product is CASSLAGGAYNEQFF.